One sample yielded the 21 T cell receptor beta chains listed below, sequenced in a study of long-term antiretroviral therapy in people with HIV. The run of the v3.0 immunoSEQ assay was at survey level. Here immunoSEQ multiplex PCR was the method, and the copy in TCRdb shows in-frame clones only, minus some. The table has about 24,000 clones, approximately 81% seen once. The sample here was unsorted PBMCs, taken at the start of antiretroviral therapy, before treatment. These receptor sequences come from a woman aged 18-29 years with HIV.

The chain carries TRBV5-1 and TRBJ2-1; D might be TRBD2 (6 bases). The V end lost 4 bases, the J end lost 4 bases, and 12 bases lay between the germline ends. The CDR3 is 14 amino acids. CDR1 SGHRS and CDR2 YFSETQ come from the germline V gene. The CDR3 is CASSGRGNYNEQFF. The CDR3 nucleotides are TGCGCCAGCAGCGGTCGGGGGAATTACAATGAGCAGTTCTTC.

The chain has TRBV2 and TRBJ1-5; D not resolved. This CDR3 contains 15 residues. Germline CDR1 SNHLY, CDR2 FYNNEI. V gave up 1 base and J gave up 0 bases, with 7 bases separating them. The CDR3 bases are TGTGCCAGCAGTGAAGGGTCCCTTAGCAATCAGCCCCAGCATTTT. It specifies CASSEGSLSNQPQHF.

This chain connects TRBV7-3 to TRBJ2-2; the match to TRBD1 covers 8 bases. Per the germline V gene, CDR1 is SGHTA and CDR2 is FQGTGA. The V segment lost 5 bases and the J segment 2 bases; nucleotides outside the gene matches: 4. The CDR3 has 15 amino acids. DNA of the CDR3: TGTGCCAGCAGCCGACAGGGGTCCAACACCGGGGAGCTGTTTTTT. Translating it yields CASSRQGSNTGELFF.

The V gene is TRBV5-6, the J gene TRBJ2-5; TRBD1 matches 9 bases. Looked up from germline, CDR1 is SGHDT and CDR2 is YYEEEE. Losses at the gene ends were 0 bases for V and 4 bases for J; bases not matched to a gene: 7. CDR3 length: 16 residues. The CDR3 DNA is TGTGCCAGCAGCTTGGGTAACAGGGGGCAACCAGAGACCCAGTACTTC. Its translation: CASSLGNRGQPETQYF. The whole variable domain, remainder taken from reference TRBV5-6 and TRBJ2-5, is DAGVTQSPTHLIKTRGQQVTLRCSPKSGHDTVSWYQQALGQGPQFIFQYYEEEERQRGNFPDRFSGHQFPNYSSELNVNALLLGDSALYLCASSLGNRGQPETQYFGPGTRLLVL.

This chain uses TRBV5-5 with TRBJ2-1, with 10 bases lining up with TRBD2. The V gene's germline CDR1 is SGHKS and CDR2 YYEKEE (reference sequence). This CDR3 region has 15 residues. J gave up 8 bases and V 3 bases, and 8 bases lay outside the gene matches. The CDR3 DNA reads as TGTGCCAGCAGCTCGAGCCGGACTAGCGGCGATGAGCAGTTCTTC. It codes for CASSSSRTSGDEQFF. Drawing the rest from reference TRBV5-5 and TRBJ2-1, the complete variable domain is DAGVTQSPTHLIKTRGQQVTLRCSPISGHKSVSWYQQVLGQGPQFIFQYYEKEERGRGNFPDRFSARQFPNYSSELNVNALLLGDSALYLCASSSSRTSGDEQFFGPGTRLTVL.

Written as DNA, the CDR3 is TGCGCCAGCAGTGAGTCGATCGAAGCGGCGTACGAGCAGTACTTC. Translation: CASSESIEAAYEQYF. This sequence joins TRBV10-1 and TRBJ2-7; TRBD2 is a possible D gene (5 bases). The V end was cut by 0 bases, the J end by 4 bases, with 13 bases between. The CDR3 runs 15 residues. The germline V gene has CDR1 WNHNN and CDR2 SYGVQD (reference sequence).

This clone was seen more than once but under ten times. The chain carries TRBV6-6 and TRBJ1-5; no clear D gene. The length of the CDR3 is 14 residues. Germline CDR1 is MNHNY and CDR2 is SVGAGI (reference sequence). Trimming left V 5 bases short and J 4 bases short, with 12 bases between. The DNA of the CDR3 is TGTGCCAGCAGTCTTCAACCGGAGAATCAGCCCCAGCATTTT. It yields the protein CASSLQPENQPQHF.

V and J are TRBV29-1 and TRBJ2-2; 8 nucleotides align to TRBD1. The CDR3 contains 13 residues. Trimming cost V 7 bases and J 5 bases; bases outside gene matches: 6. Germline CDR1 SQVTM, CDR2 ANQGSEA. This chain's CDR3 is CSAGQGQTGELFF. As DNA, the CDR3 is TGCAGCGCTGGACAGGGACAAACCGGGGAGCTGTTTTTT.

V and J are TRBV6-5 and TRBJ2-1, with 7 positions matching TRBD1. The V segment lost 7 bases and the J segment 0 bases; nucleotides outside the gene matches: 6. This CDR3 has 15 amino acids. Germline V lookup: CDR1 MNHEY, CDR2 SVGAGI. The chain's CDR3 is CASTGQLNSYNEQFF. The CDR3 DNA reads TGTGCCAGCACGGGACAGCTTAACTCCTACAATGAGCAGTTCTTC.

The chain recombines TRBV28 with TRBJ1-5; D is possibly TRBD1 (5 bases). Germline V gene sequence: CDR1 MDHEN, CDR2 SYDVKM. The CDR3 totals 14 residues. V was pared by 8 bases and J by 0 bases, with 11 bases between. The CDR3 here is CASQGFRSNQPQHF. The CDR3 region has the DNA TGTGCCAGCCAGGGTTTTCGTAGCAATCAGCCCCAGCATTTT.

The chain is built from TRBV30 and TRBJ2-7; 8 nucleotides match TRBD1. V shed 5 bases and J 4 bases; nucleotides not matched to a gene: 7. Germline V gene sequence: CDR1 GTSNPN, CDR2 SVGIG (reference sequence). This CDR3 region has 13 residues. The CDR3 spells CAWGQGWGYEQYF. DNA for the CDR3: TGTGCCTGGGGACAGGGTTGGGGTTACGAGCAGTACTTC.

A few counts support this clone. V is TRBV7-8 and J is TRBJ2-1; no firm D call. The CDR3 extends over 14 amino acids. Germline CDR1 is SGHVS and CDR2 is FQNEAQ. Trimming took off 3 bases at V and 0 bases at J, with 6 bases between the two ends. In DNA form, the CDR3 reads TGTGCCAGCAGCTTCTCCAACTCCTACAATGAGCAGTTCTTC. Translating it yields CASSFSNSYNEQFF.

CDR3 DNA sequence: TGTGCCTGGAGCCTCAATCTGAACACTGAAGCTTTCTTT. Its protein is CAWSLNLNTEAFF. V gene TRBV30 combines with J gene TRBJ1-1; no reliable D call. Germline V gene data show CDR1 as GTSNPN and CDR2 as SVGIG (reference sequence). V lost 3 bases, J lost 0 bases, and 8 bases lay in between. There are 13 residues in the CDR3.

The V gene is TRBV30, the J gene TRBJ2-7; no firm D call. Germline-derived CDR1 and CDR2 are GTSNPN and SVGIG (reference sequence). V lost 0 bases and J lost 3, with 9 bases in between. The length of the CDR3 is 13 residues. The CDR3 nucleotides read TGTGCCTGGAGTGTAGACCGGAACTACGAGCAGTACTTC. This gives the protein CAWSVDRNYEQYF.

A single count supports this clone. This chain connects TRBV6-5 to TRBJ2-5, with D possibly TRBD2 on 6 matching bases. Trimming shortened V by 7 bases and J by 5 bases, and 14 bases separated the two germline ends. Germline loops: CDR1 MNHEY, CDR2 SVGAGI. The CDR3 covers 13 residues. CDR3 region: CASTVGGSETQYF. For the CDR3, the DNA is TGTGCCAGCACTGTAGGAGGGTCGGAGACCCAGTACTTC.

This clone appeared a few times. J is TRBJ1-5 and V is TRBV19; TRBD1 agrees at 11 bases. Germline CDR1 and CDR2: LNHDA and SQIVND (reference sequence). CDR3 size: 15 residues. With 5 bases clipped from V and 7 bases from J, the junction kept 7 bases outside the gene matches. The CDR3 DNA reads TGTGCCAGTAGTCCCCGGACAGGGGGCGGACAGCCCCAGCATTTT. It translates to CASSPRTGGGQPQHF.

V gene TRBV7-9 combines with J gene TRBJ1-2; a possible D gene is TRBD1 (5 bases). The germline V gene has CDR1 SEHNR and CDR2 FQNEAQ (reference sequence). The V end lost 4 bases, the J end lost 4 bases, and 16 bases lay between the germline ends. The CDR3 is 15 amino acids. CDR3 bases: TGTGCCAGCAGCTACGTCCGGGGGGAGGGCTATGGCTACACCTTC. The encoded protein is CASSYVRGEGYGYTF.

There are a few counts of this clone. This rearrangement joins TRBV2 to TRBJ2-7; TRBD1 matches at 10 bases. V lost 6 bases to trimming and J lost 4 bases; unmatched junction nucleotides: 9. The germline V gene encodes CDR1 SNHLY and CDR2 FYNNEI. The length of the CDR3 is 15 residues. The CDR3 DNA follows: TGTGCCAGCAGCCCCACCCGGACAGGGGGTTACGAGCAGTACTTC. Amino acid sequence: CASSPTRTGGYEQYF.

The chain combines TRBV15 with TRBJ1-3; TRBD1 matches at 12 bases. The CDR3 length is 15 residues. Losses at the gene ends were 5 bases for V and 4 bases for J; bases not matched to a gene: 3. Germline CDR1 and CDR2: LNHNV and YYDKDF (reference sequence). The CDR3 nucleotides read TGTGCCACCAGCGGGGACAGGGGGCTAGGAAACACCATATATTTT. This sequence encodes CATSGDRGLGNTIYF.

This sequence joins TRBV5-6 and TRBJ2-5; D possibly matches TRBD1 or TRBD2 (5 bases each). There are 15 residues in the CDR3. Germline loops: CDR1 SGHDT, CDR2 YYEEEE. The V and J ends lost 5 bases and 1 base respectively, with 15 bases between them. CDR3 amino acids: CASSPSVGTQETQYF. The CDR3 DNA reads as TGTGCCAGCAGTCCCTCCGTTGGGACCCAAGAGACCCAGTACTTC.

The gene calls are TRBV19 and TRBJ2-2, with 9 nucleotides matching TRBD1. J was trimmed by 6 bases and V by 11 bases; bases with no gene match: 7. The germline V gene has CDR1 LNHDA and CDR2 SQIVND (reference sequence). The CDR3 sequence is 13 residues long. The CDR3 coding sequence is TGTGCCTCGACAGGGGGGTTCCCCGGGGAGCTGTTTTTT. It codes for CASTGGFPGELFF.